A single sample gave rise to the 23 T cell receptor beta chains below, sequenced in a study of T-cell memory formation after mild COVID-19 (dated by TCRdb to the early 2020s). Receptor amplification or capture employed 5' RACE. For sequencing, an Illumina NovaSeq 6000 was employed. TCRdb passed the public sequencing reads through fastp at Q25 and MiXCR, retaining productive beta sequences. Every CDR3 protein is listed once, alongside the most common genes and DNA of its rows. Across this sample there are roughly 300,000 distinct CDR3 sequences, with about a sixth seen only once. Together, the top ten hold approximately 25% of the sample. Sequenced input: PBMCs or a T cell subset sorted from them (not recorded which). The receptors here all came from a man aged 18 to 29 who had mild COVID-19 (a few samples of this study predate the infection). The sample titles of this study are shuffled in the database, so cell type and time point are left out; the donor was told from shared clones.

This clonotype was seen more than once but under ten times. V and J are TRBV6-5 and TRBJ1-6, with D tentatively TRBD1 (5 bases). The V and J ends lost 2 bases and 10 bases respectively, with 9 bases between them. Germline CDR1 reads MNHEY; CDR2 reads SVGAGI. The CDR3 is 13 amino acids. In DNA form, the CDR3 reads TGTGCCAGCAGTTACCGGGGCGGCTCACCCCTCCACTTT. This sequence encodes CASSYRGGSPLHF.

This clonotype was counted a few times. V and J are TRBV7-9 and TRBJ1-2, with unresolved D. The CDR3 sequence is 11 residues long. CDR1 and CDR2 (germline): SEHNR, FQNEAQ (reference sequence). V lost 4 bases and J lost 10, with 10 bases in between. The chain's CDR3 is CASSSATFYTF. Here the CDR3 DNA reads TGTGCCAGCAGCTCGGCAACGTTCTACACCTTC.

This clonotype was picked up a small number of times. The chain employs TRBV6-2 or TRBV6-3 and TRBJ2-7, with TRBD2 matching 9 bases. The V gene end was trimmed by 4 bases and the J gene end by 6 bases; junction bases not matched to a gene: 7. CDR1 MNHEY and CDR2 SVGEGT come from the germline V gene. This CDR3 is built from 14 residues. As DNA, the CDR3 is TGTGCCAGCAGTTCTAGCGGGGCAACGGGCGAGCAGTACGTC. Amino acids: CASSSSGATGEQYV.

This clonotype has a count of ten or more. CDR3 amino acids: CASRESGKFVQYF. The DNA for the CDR3 is TGTGCCAGCCGTGAGTCAGGAAAGTTTGTTCAGTACTTC. The gene calls are TRBV12-3 or TRBV12-4 and TRBJ2-4; no definite D call. This CDR3 is built from 13 residues. Between the trimmed V and J ends, which lost 8 bases and 11 bases, there was a span of 19 bases.

This clonotype has just a few counts. V gene TRBV7-9 combines with J gene TRBJ1-1, with D perhaps TRBD1 (5 bases). V lost 7 bases to trimming and J lost 7 bases, with 22 bases between them. Looked up from germline, CDR1 is SEHNR and CDR2 is FQNEAQ (reference sequence). CDR3 length equals 15 residues. CDR3 nucleotides: TGTGCCAGCACCACTTATAGGGGACCGCGCCTTGAAGCTTTCTTT. It translates to CASTTYRGPRLEAFF.

This clonotype occurred a few times. The V and J genes are TRBV20-1 and TRBJ1-1; D perhaps matches TRBD1 (5 bases). V lost 3 bases and J 1 base, leaving 6 bases between the germline ends. The CDR3 loop spans 12 amino acids. Germline-derived CDR1 and CDR2 are DFQATT and SNEGSKA (reference sequence). In nucleotides, the CDR3 is TGCAGTGCTAGCACAGGGAACACTGAAGCTTTCTTT. Translating gives CSASTGNTEAFF.

This chain uses TRBV2 with TRBJ1-4; D gene uncertain. The CDR3 runs to 14 residues. The germline V and J ends were trimmed by 8 bases and 7 bases, with 17 bases remaining between them. Per germline, CDR1 SNHLY and CDR2 FYNNEI. In DNA form, the CDR3 reads TGTGCCAGCCGAGGTTCGGGAGCTGGTGAAAAACTGTTTTTT. This codes for CASRGSGAGEKLFF.

On this clonotype itself: Mismatch with germline at one junction end may stem from a read error. The V call is TRBV6-5, the J call TRBJ2-3; D is undetermined. The CDR3 extends over 13 amino acids. Germline CDR1 reads MNHEY; CDR2 reads SVGAGI. The CDR3 loop is CASSYMGTDTQYF. In DNA, the CDR3 is TGTGCCAGCAGTTATATGGGCACGGATACGCAGTATTTT.

In this sample, this clonotype turned up a few times. The rearrangement links TRBV6-5 to TRBJ2-5, with D tentatively TRBD1 or TRBD2 (5 bases each). This CDR3 has 16 residues. The germline V and J ends were trimmed by 6 bases and 2 bases, with 19 bases remaining between them. Germline lookup yields CDR1 MNHEY and CDR2 SVGAGI. CDR3 in amino acids: CASSLGVGEIQETQYF. The DNA of the CDR3 is TGTGCCAGCAGCCTGGGGGTGGGGGAGATACAAGAGACCCAGTACTTC.

This clonotype occurred a few times. The chain is built from TRBV11-2 and TRBJ2-2; no definite D call. This CDR3 comprises 15 residues. V was trimmed by 5 bases and J by 0 bases, leaving 10 bases between them. From germline, CDR1 is SGHAT and CDR2 FQNNGV. The CDR3, as DNA: TGTGCCAGCAGCCCGCCCCCTGCGAACACCGGGGAGCTGTTTTTT. Amino acids: CASSPPPANTGELFF.

The sample holds a few counts of this clonotype. The rearrangement links TRBV7-2 to TRBJ1-4; perhaps TRBD1 as D (5 bases). The CDR3 is 14 amino acids. Trimming shortened V by 3 bases and J by 7 bases, and 12 bases separated the two germline ends. From germline, CDR1 is SGHTA and CDR2 FQGNSA. The CDR3 DNA follows: TGTGCCAGCAGCTTCGGGGGGGATAGTGAAAAACTGTTTTTT. Translating it yields CASSFGGDSEKLFF.

This clonotype turned up a few times. The chain combines TRBV6-2 or TRBV6-3 with TRBJ2-3; D is unclear. Germline CDR1 MNHEY, CDR2 SVGEGT. The CDR3 runs 12 residues. V lost 4 bases and J 4 bases, leaving 6 bases between the germline ends. The chain's CDR3 is CASSWFADTQYF. In DNA, the CDR3 is TGTGCCAGCAGTTGGTTTGCAGATACGCAGTATTTT.

This clonotype was seen a few times. The chain is built from TRBV27 and TRBJ1-5, with D hard to call. The CDR3 extends over 17 amino acids. With 5 bases removed from V and 0 bases from J, the gap between germline ends came to 17 bases. Looked up from germline, CDR1 is MNHEY and CDR2 is SMNVEV (reference sequence). CDR3 in DNA: TGTGCCAGCAGTCCCGCGCGAGCCCGTTATAGCAATCAGCCCCAGCATTTT. As protein: CASSPARARYSNQPQHF.

This clonotype was seen more than once but under ten times. The J gene is TRBJ2-5, the V gene TRBV7-3; D is possibly TRBD1 or TRBD2 (5 bases each). Trimming shortened V by 3 bases and J by 5 bases, and 10 bases separated the two germline ends. Looked up from germline, CDR1 is SGHTA and CDR2 is FQGTGA. This CDR3 has 13 amino acids. In nucleotides, the CDR3 is TGTGCCAGCAGCTTCGGGACCTGGGAGACCCAGTACTTC. This encodes CASSFGTWETQYF.

The rearrangement links TRBV20-1 to TRBJ2-7; no definite D call. Germline-derived CDR1 and CDR2 are DFQATT and SNEGSKA (reference sequence). The CDR3 has 13 amino acids. Trimming took 1 base from V and 3 from J, leaving 10 bases between them. The CDR3 DNA sequence: TGCAGTGCTAGAGGGGATCAGGTCTACGAGCAGTACTTC. Translation: CSARGDQVYEQYF.

The rearrangement joins TRBV7-8 to TRBJ2-7, with TRBD2 identical over 9 bases. Trimming removed 4 bases from V and 1 base from J; junction bases left unmatched: 11. The CDR3 spans 17 residues. CDR1 and CDR2 from the germline V gene are SGHVS and FQNEAQ. The CDR3 loop reads CASSSAGGAGGSYEQYV. For the CDR3, the DNA is TGTGCCAGCAGCTCGGCTGGGGGCGCGGGGGGGTCCTACGAGCAGTACGTC.

A few counts support this clonotype. The chain joins TRBV19 to TRBJ1-5, with 7 positions matching TRBD1. Trimming took 6 bases from V and 7 from J; bases not matched to a gene: 12. The CDR3 loop spans 15 amino acids. CDR1 is LNHDA, CDR2 SQIVND, per germline (reference sequence). CDR3 loop: CASSPDRRDRQPQHF. The CDR3 nucleotides are TGTGCCAGTAGCCCGGACAGGAGGGATAGACAGCCCCAGCATTTT.

The chain is built from TRBV5-1 and TRBJ2-3; weak D call: TRBD2 (6 bases). CDR1 and CDR2 from the germline V gene are SGHRS and YFSETQ. V was trimmed by 3 bases and J by 2 bases, leaving 10 bases between them. This CDR3 is built from 14 residues. The CDR3 DNA sequence: TGCGCCAGCAGCTCGGGACTCCTCACAGATACGCAGTATTTT. Residues: CASSSGLLTDTQYF.

The chain carries TRBV7-2 and TRBJ2-5, with a possible D match to TRBD2 (6 bases). Germline V gene sequence: CDR1 SGHTA, CDR2 FQGNSA. Trimming stripped 4 bases from V and 5 bases from J, with 11 bases between. The CDR3 spans 13 residues. CDR3 residues: CASSWTGDETQYF. CDR3 nucleotide sequence: TGTGCCAGCAGCTGGACGGGGGACGAGACCCAGTACTTC.

This clonotype was seen more than once but under ten times. This chain joins TRBV29-1 and TRBJ2-7; no reliable D call. Trimming cost V 4 bases and J 3 bases, with 13 bases left between them. The germline gives CDR1 SQVTM, CDR2 ANQGSEA. This CDR3 has 13 amino acids. The CDR3 sequence: CSVGSGLIYEQYF. The CDR3 nucleotides are TGCAGCGTTGGTTCGGGTTTAATCTACGAGCAGTACTTC.

This clonotype was counted at least ten times. The V and J genes are TRBV7-8 and TRBJ2-6; the D gene is possibly TRBD1 (5 bases). CDR3 size: 14 residues. Germline CDR1 is SGHVS and CDR2 is FQNEAQ. V was cut by 4 bases and J by 1 base, with 5 bases left in between. CDR3 protein: CASSSGSGANVLTF. The CDR3 bases are TGTGCCAGCAGCTCAGGGTCTGGGGCCAACGTCCTGACTTTC.

This clonotype has a handful of counts. V gene TRBV5-1 combines with J gene TRBJ2-1; 8 bases line up with TRBD1. This CDR3 region has 15 residues. The J segment lost 2 bases and the V segment lost 5 bases, leaving 6 bases of the junction unmatched. Germline V gene sequence: CDR1 SGHRS, CDR2 YFSETQ. CDR3 sequence: CASRDTDRAYNEQFF. The CDR3 nucleotides are TGCGCCAGCAGAGATACGGACAGGGCCTACAATGAGCAGTTCTTC.

This clonotype was seen a few times. The V and J genes are TRBV10-2 and TRBJ1-2; D is uncertain. With 6 bases removed from V and 7 bases from J, the gap between germline ends came to 9 bases. The CDR3 length is 11 residues. Per the germline V gene, CDR1 is WSHSY and CDR2 is SAAADI. CDR3 DNA: TGCGCCAGCAGGGGGAACCTTGGCTACACCTTC. It codes for CASRGNLGYTF.